Included here is one T cell receptor beta chain sequence, with context. This clonotype is deemed medium-sized (0.01 to 0.1%). Its antigen remains unidentified. No base-level quality is on record; no much larger clone is a single base apart. Interpreted using the paper, the time point label stands for: after preoperative PTX-NDP chemotherapy. Before surgery, patients were given paclitaxel-nedaplatin as preoperative chemotherapy. Library preparation used PCR. TCRdb names HiSeq X Ten as the instrument used. High-throughput sequencing was used to characterize the TCR repertoires. TCRdb itself trimmed the public reads at Q25 with fastp, ran MiXCR and retained productive beta chains. CDR3 protein duplicates are merged, each entry listing the most common genes and DNA. In this sample the table shows about 18,000 distinct CDR3 sequences, roughly 50% of which occur a single time. The ten largest account for under 35% of the sample.

The trim is 1 base for V and 0 bases for J, with a gap of 8 bases between the germline ends. The CDR1 and CDR2 encoded by the germline V gene are SGHTA and FQGNSA. The CDR3 numbers 15 residues from cysteine through phenylalanine. Only the CDR3 DNA is retained, 45 bases long and in frame from the first base. The data belong to a study of esophageal squamous cell carcinoma under preoperative chemotherapy listed by TCRdb under 2018. About the investigation overall: TCR repertoires were profiled in both peripheral blood T cells and tumor-infiltrating lymphocytes. In patients with esophageal squamous cell carcinoma, the study looked at what paclitaxel-nedaplatin chemotherapy did to T-cell receptor repertoires. A few patients with primary esophageal squamous cell carcinoma were included in the cohort. Repertoires from samples collected before paclitaxel-nedaplatin therapy were compared with repertoires from samples collected after the therapy. General study outcomes and caveats: A significant increase in TCR diversity was observed in peripheral T cells after chemotherapy, whereas no such increase was observed in tumor-infiltrating lymphocytes. A small cohort was used, with only four to six patients with esophageal squamous cell carcinoma being analyzed. Clonotype frequencies shifted immediately and substantially under paclitaxel-nedaplatin therapy, and abundant clones were more likely to contract than to amplify. Post-treatment tumor-infiltrating lymphocytes appeared to be derived in part from peripheral T cells migrating into the tumor, rather than solely from local clonal changes.

The chain employs TRBV7-2 and TRBJ2-3, with the identity of the D gene unclear. This clonotype originated in a human donor with esophageal squamous cell carcinoma. The donor label of this sample is uncertain. This material was obtained from a patient given preoperative chemotherapy. CDR3 reads: CASSLGHPSTDTQYF. In nucleotide form, the sequence is TGTGCCAGCAGCTTAGGACATCCTAGCACAGATACGCAGTATTTT. Outside the CDR3, residues come from the reference TRBV7-2 and TRBJ2-3 proteins, so the full variable domain is: GAGVSQSPSNKVTEKGKDVELRCDPISGHTALYWYRQSLGQGLEFLIYFQGNSAPDKSGLPSDRFSAERTGGSVSTLTIQRTQQEDSAVYLCASSLGHPSTDTQYFGPGTRLTVL.